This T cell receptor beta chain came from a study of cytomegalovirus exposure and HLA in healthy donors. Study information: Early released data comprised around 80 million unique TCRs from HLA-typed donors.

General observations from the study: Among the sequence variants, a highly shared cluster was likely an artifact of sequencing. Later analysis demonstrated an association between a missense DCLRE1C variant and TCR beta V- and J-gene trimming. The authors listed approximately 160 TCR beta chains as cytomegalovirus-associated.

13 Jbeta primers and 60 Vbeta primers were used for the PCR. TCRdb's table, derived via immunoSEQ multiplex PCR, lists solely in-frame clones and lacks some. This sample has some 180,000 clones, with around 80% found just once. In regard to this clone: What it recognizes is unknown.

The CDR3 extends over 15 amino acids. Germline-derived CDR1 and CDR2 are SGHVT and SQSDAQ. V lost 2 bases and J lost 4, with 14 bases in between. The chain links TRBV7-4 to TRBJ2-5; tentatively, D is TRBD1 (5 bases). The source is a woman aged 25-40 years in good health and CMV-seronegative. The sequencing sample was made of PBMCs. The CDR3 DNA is TGTGCCAGCAGCTTATCCAGGGTGAGGTTAGAGACCCAGTACTTC. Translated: CASSLSRVRLETQYF.